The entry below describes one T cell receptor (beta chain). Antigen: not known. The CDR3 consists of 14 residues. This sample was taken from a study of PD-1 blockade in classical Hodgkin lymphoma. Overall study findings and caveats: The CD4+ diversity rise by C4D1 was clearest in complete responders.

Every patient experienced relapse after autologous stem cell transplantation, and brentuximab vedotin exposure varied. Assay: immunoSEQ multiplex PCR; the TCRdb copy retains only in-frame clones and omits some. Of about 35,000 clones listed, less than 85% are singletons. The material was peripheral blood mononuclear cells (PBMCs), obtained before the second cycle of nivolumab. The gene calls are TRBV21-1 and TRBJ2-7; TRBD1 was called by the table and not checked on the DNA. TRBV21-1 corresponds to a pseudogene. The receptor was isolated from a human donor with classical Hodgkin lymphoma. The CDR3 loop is CASSLRDRSYEQYF. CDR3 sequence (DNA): TGTGCCAGCAGCCTCCGGGACAGGTCCTACGAGCAGTACTTC.